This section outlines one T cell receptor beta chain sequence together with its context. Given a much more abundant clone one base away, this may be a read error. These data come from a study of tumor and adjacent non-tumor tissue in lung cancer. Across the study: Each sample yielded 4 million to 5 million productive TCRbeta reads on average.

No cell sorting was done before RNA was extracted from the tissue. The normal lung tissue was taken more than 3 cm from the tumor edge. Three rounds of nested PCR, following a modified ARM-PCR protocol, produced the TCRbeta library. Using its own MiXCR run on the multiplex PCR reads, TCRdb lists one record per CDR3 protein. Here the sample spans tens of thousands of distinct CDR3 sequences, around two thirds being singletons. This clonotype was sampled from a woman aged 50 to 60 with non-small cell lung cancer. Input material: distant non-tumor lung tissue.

The CDR3 DNA sequence: TGCGCCAGCAGCCAAGATAGCTACAGGTCGAACACTGAAGCTTTCTTT. Encoded protein: CASSQDSYRSNTEAFF. The rearrangement uses TRBV4-1 and TRBJ1-1, with D perhaps TRBD1 (5 bases). V was cut by 0 bases and J by 1 base, with 12 bases left in between. This CDR3 spans 16 amino acids. Germline assignment: CDR1 MGHRA and CDR2 YSYEKL.